This T cell receptor beta chain was profiled in a study of STAT5B mutations in CD4+ large granular lymphocyte leukemia. Trimming took off 6 bases at V and 3 bases at J, with 6 bases between the two ends. The CDR3 is 11 amino acids. CDR1 and CDR2 (germline): MNHEY, SVGAGI. On this clone itself: Its antigen is still unknown.

Whole-study results and caveats: Compared with healthy controls (2/35), patient top clones favored TRBV06 (8/27). Patient CD4-sorted repertoires stayed more clonal than healthy ones after leukemic-clone removal.

Only in-frame clones appear in the TCRdb table, and some are missing; sequencing was by immunoSEQ multiplex PCR. The data show roughly 36,000 clones, with more than 70% seen just once and about 0.92% held by the top ten. This rearrangement joins TRBV6-5 to TRBJ2-7; D call uncertain. This clonotype was obtained from a human donor in good health. Sequenced sample: CD4+ T cells from blood buffy coats. This CDR3 is CASRGVYEQYF. DNA of the CDR3: TGTGCCAGCAGGGGCGTCTACGAGCAGTACTTC.